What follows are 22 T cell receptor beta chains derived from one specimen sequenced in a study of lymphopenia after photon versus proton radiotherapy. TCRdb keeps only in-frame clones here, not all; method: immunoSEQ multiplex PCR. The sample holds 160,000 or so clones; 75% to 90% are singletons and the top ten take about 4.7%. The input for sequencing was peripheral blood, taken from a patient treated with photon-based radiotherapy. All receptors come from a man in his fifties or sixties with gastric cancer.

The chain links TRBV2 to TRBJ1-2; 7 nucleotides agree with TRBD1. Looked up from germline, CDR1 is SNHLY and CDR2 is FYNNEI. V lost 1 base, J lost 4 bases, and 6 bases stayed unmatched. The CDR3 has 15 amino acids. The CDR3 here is CASSEGGGTVYGYTF. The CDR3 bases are TGTGCCAGCAGTGAAGGGGGTGGGACAGTCTATGGCTACACCTTC. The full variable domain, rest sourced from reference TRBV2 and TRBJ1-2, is EPEVTQTPSHQVTQMGQEVILRCVPISNHLYFYWYRQILGQKVEFLVSFYNNEISEKSEIFDDQFSVERPDGSNFTLKIRSTKLEDSAMYFCASSEGGGTVYGYTFGSGTRLTVV.

In DNA, the CDR3 is TGTGCCAGCAGTAGCCCAGGGGAATCTGGGGCCAACGTCCTGACTTTC. Protein product: CASSSPGESGANVLTF. The J gene is TRBJ2-6, the V gene TRBV2, with D tentatively TRBD1 (6 bases). V lost 5 bases to trimming and J lost 1 base, with 12 bases between them. The CDR3 runs 16 residues. CDR1 SNHLY and CDR2 FYNNEI come from the germline V gene.

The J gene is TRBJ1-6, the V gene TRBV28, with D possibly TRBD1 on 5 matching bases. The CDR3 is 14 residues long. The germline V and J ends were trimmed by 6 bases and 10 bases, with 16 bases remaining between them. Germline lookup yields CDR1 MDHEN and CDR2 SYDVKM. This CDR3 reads CASSQPGRRSPLHF. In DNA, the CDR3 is TGTGCCAGCAGCCAACCAGGGAGACGGTCACCCCTCCACTTT. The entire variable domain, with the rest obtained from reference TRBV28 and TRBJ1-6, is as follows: DVKVTQSSRYLVKRTGEKVFLECVQDMDHENMFWYRQDPGLGLRLIYFSYDVKMKEKGDIPEGYSVSREKKERFSLILESASTNQTSMYLCASSQPGRRSPLHFGNGTRLTVT.

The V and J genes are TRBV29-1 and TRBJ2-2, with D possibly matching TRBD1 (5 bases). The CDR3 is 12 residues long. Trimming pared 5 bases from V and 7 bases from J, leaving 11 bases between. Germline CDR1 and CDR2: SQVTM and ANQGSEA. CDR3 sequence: CSVTRGVGELFF. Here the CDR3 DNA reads TGCAGCGTTACAAGGGGCGTCGGGGAGCTGTTTTTT.

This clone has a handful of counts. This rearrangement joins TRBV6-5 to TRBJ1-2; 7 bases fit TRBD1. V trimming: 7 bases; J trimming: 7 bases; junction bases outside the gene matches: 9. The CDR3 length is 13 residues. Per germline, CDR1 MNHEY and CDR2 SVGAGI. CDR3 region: CASTRQGKGGYTF. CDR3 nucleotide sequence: TGTGCCAGCACCCGACAGGGAAAAGGTGGCTACACCTTC.

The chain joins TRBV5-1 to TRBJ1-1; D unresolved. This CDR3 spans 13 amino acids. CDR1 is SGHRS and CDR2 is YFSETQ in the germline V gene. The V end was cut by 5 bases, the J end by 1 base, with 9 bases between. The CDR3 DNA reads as TGCGCCAGCAGGGGTGAGCGGAACACTGAAGCTTTCTTT. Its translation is CASRGERNTEAFF.

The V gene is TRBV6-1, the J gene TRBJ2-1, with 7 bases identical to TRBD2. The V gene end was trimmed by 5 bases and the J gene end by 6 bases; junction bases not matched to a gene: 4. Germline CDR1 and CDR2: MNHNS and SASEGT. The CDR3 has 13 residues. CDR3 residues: CASSRGSVNEQFF. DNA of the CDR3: TGTGCCAGCAGTCGCGGGAGTGTCAATGAGCAGTTCTTC.

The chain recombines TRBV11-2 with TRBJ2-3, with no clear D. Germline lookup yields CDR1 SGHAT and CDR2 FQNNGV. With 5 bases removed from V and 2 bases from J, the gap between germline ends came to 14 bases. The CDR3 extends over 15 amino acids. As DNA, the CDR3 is TGTGCCAGCAGCCCCAGTGGGAAGTCCACAGATACGCAGTATTTT. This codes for CASSPSGKSTDTQYF.

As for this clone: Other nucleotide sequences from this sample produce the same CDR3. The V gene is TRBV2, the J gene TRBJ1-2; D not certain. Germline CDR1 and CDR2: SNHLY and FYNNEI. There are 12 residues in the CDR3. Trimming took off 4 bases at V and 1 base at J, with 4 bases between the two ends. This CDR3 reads CASSGGNYGYTF. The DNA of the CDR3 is TGTGCCAGCAGTGGCGGTAACTATGGCTACACCTTC.

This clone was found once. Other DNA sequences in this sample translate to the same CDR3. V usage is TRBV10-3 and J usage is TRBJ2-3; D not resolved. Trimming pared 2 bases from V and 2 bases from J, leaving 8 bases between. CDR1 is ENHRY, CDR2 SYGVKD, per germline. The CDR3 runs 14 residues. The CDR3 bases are TGTGCCATCAGTGAGGGGCAGGTCACAGATACGCAGTATTTT. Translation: CAISEGQVTDTQYF.

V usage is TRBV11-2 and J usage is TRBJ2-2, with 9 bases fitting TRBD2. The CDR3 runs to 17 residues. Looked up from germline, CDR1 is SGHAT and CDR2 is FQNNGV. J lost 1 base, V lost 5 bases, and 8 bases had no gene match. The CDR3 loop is CASSLGASGENTGELFF. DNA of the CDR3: TGTGCCAGCAGCCTCGGGGCTAGCGGGGAGAACACCGGGGAGCTGTTTTTT.

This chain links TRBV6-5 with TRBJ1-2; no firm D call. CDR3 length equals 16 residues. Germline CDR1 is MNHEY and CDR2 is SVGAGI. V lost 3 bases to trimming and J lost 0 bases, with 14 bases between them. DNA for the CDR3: TGTGCCAGCAGTTATTTAAGGGCAGATGCTAACTATGGCTACACCTTC. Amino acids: CASSYLRADANYGYTF.

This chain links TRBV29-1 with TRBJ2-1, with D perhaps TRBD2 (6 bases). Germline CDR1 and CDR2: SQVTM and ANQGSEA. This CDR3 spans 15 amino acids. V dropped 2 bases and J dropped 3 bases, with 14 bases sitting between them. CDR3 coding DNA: TGCAGCGTTGAACCCCGGACTATCCGCTACAATGAGCAGTTCTTC. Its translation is CSVEPRTIRYNEQFF.

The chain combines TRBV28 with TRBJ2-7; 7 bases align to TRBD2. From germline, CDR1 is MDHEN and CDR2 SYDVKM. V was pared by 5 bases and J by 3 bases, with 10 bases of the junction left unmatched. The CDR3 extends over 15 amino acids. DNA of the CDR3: TGTGCCAGCAGTCCCGGGGCAGTAGCGGGCTACGAGCAGTACTTC. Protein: CASSPGAVAGYEQYF.

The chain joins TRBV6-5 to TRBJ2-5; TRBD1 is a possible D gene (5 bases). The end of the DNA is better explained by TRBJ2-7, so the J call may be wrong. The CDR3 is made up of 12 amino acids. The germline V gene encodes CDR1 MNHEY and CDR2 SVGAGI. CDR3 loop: CASRATGGEQYF. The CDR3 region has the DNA TGTGCCAGCAGGGCCACAGGCGGCGAGCAGTACTTC.

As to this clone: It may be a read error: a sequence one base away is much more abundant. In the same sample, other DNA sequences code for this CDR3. CDR3 loop: CASSLTASTDTQYF. The CDR3 nucleotides are TGTGCCAGCAGCTTAACTGCTAGCACAGATACGCAGTATTTT. This sequence joins TRBV11-3 and TRBJ2-3; D is unclear. Germline V gene data show CDR1 as SGHNT and CDR2 as YENEEA. Trimming pared 2 bases from V and 0 bases from J, leaving 6 bases between. The CDR3 length is 14 residues.

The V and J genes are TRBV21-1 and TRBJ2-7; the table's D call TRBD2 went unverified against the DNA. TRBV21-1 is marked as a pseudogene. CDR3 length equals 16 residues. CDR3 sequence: CASSGQLAGVSYEQYF. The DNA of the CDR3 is TGTGCCAGCAGCGGACAACTAGCGGGAGTTTCCTACGAGCAGTACTTC.

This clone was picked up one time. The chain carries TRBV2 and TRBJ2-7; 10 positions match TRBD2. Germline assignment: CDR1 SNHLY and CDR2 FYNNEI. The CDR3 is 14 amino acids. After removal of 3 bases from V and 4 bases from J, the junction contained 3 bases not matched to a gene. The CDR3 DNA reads TGTGCCAGCAGTGATACTAGCGGGATTTACGAGCAGTACTTC. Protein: CASSDTSGIYEQYF.

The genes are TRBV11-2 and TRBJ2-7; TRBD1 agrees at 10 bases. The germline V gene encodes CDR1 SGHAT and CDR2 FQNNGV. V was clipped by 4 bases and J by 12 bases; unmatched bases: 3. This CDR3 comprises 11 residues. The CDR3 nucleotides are TGTGCCAGCAGCTCGGGACAGGGGCTGTACTTC. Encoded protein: CASSSGQGLYF. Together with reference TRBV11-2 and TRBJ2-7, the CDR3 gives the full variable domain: EAGVAQSPRYKIIEKRQSVAFWCNPISGHATLYWYQQILGQGPKLLIQFQNNGVVDDSQLPKDRFSAERLKGVDSTLKIQPAKLEDSAVYLCASSSGQGLYFGPGTRLTVT.

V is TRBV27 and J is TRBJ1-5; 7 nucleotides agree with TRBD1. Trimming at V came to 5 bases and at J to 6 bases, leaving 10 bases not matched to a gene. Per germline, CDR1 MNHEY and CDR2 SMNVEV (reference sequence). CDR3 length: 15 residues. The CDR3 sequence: CASSREGAGGQPQHF. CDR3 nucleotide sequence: TGTGCCAGCAGTCGCGAGGGGGCTGGGGGTCAGCCCCAGCATTTT.

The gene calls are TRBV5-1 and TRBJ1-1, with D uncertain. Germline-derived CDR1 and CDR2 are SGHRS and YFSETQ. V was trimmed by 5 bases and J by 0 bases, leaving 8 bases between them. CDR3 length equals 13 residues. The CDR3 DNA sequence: TGCGCCAGCAGTACCCAAGTGAACACTGAAGCTTTCTTT. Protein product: CASSTQVNTEAFF.

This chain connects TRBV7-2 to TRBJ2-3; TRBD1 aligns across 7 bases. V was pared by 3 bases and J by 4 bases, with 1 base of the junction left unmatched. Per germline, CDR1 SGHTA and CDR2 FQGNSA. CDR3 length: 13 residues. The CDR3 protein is CASSLQGADTQYF. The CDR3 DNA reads TGTGCCAGCAGCTTGCAGGGGGCAGATACGCAGTATTTT.